These 30 T cell receptor beta chains came from one sample sequenced in a study of cytomegalovirus exposure and HLA in healthy donors (dated by TCRdb to 2017 to 2019). Library construction relied on the immunoSEQ multiplex PCR assay. For the multiplex PCR, a mixture combining 60 forward primers for TCR Vbeta segments and 13 reverse primers for TCR Jbeta segments was used. In its TCRdb copy, this immuneACCESS table keeps in-frame sequences only and misses some clones. Where compared with another copy, unresolved V genes explain less than half of these, and the others have no known cause. A total of around 230,000 clones appear in this sample, approximately 81% of them only once. Jointly, the top ten make up 0.2% to 0.25% of the sample. The sequencing sample was made of PBMCs. These receptors all come from a girl aged 2 to 10 in good health and CMV-seronegative.

The CDR3 DNA reads as TGTGCCAGCAGTTTATCACACTCTGGAAACACCATATATTTT. This translates into CASSLSHSGNTIYF. The chain carries TRBV27 and TRBJ1-3; D not certain. Germline CDR1 is MNHEY and CDR2 is SMNVEV (reference sequence). The CDR3 length is 14 residues. Trimming took 0 bases from V and 0 from J, leaving 3 bases between them.

V is TRBV6-1 and J is TRBJ1-1, with 7 bases fitting TRBD1. V lost 6 bases and J lost 1; bases outside the gene matches: 8. CDR1 MNHNS and CDR2 SASEGT come from the germline V gene. The CDR3 length is 15 residues. The CDR3 nucleotides are TGTGCCAGCAGCGCGACTCGACAGGGGAACACTGAAGCTTTCTTT. Protein sequence: CASSATRQGNTEAFF.

This chain connects TRBV11-2 to TRBJ1-1, with D unresolved. V was trimmed by 2 bases and J by 1 base, leaving 11 bases between them. The CDR3 totals 15 residues. Germline loops: CDR1 SGHAT, CDR2 FQNNGV. The CDR3 protein is CASSLSGPTNTEAFF. Written as DNA, the CDR3 is TGTGCCAGCAGCTTAAGTGGGCCTACGAACACTGAAGCTTTCTTT.

The chain employs TRBV11-2 and TRBJ2-1; 8 bases map to TRBD2. Per the germline V gene, CDR1 is SGHAT and CDR2 is FQNNGV. CDR3 length: 17 residues. V shed 4 bases and J 1 base; nucleotides not matched to a gene: 9. CDR3 bases: TGTGCCAGCAGCTATTTAGCGGGATCGGTGTCCTACAATGAGCAGTTCTTC. It specifies CASSYLAGSVSYNEQFF. The full variable domain, with the rest looked up from reference TRBV11-2 and TRBJ2-1, is EAGVAQSPRYKIIEKRQSVAFWCNPISGHATLYWYQQILGQGPKLLIQFQNNGVVDDSQLPKDRFSAERLKGVDSTLKIQPAKLEDSAVYLCASSYLAGSVSYNEQFFGPGTRLTVL.

The J gene is TRBJ2-1, the V gene TRBV5-1, with D perhaps TRBD2 (6 bases). V was clipped by 4 bases and J by 7 bases, with 6 bases between them. Germline lookup yields CDR1 SGHRS and CDR2 YFSETQ. CDR3 length: 11 amino acids. CDR3 amino acids: CASSGGNEQFF. For the CDR3, the DNA is TGCGCCAGCAGCGGGGGGAATGAGCAGTTCTTC.

The chain joins TRBV7-8 to TRBJ2-1; D might be TRBD2 (6 bases). The germline CDR1 and CDR2 sequences are SGHVS and FQNEAQ. The CDR3 loop spans 14 amino acids. The V end lost 2 bases, the J end lost 4 bases, and 9 bases lay between the germline ends. The CDR3 DNA reads as TGTGCCAGCAGCTTAACTAGCCCTTACAATGAGCAGTTCTTC. Translated: CASSLTSPYNEQFF.

V usage is TRBV11-1 and J usage is TRBJ2-3, with a possible D match to TRBD2 (6 bases). The germline gives CDR1 SGHAT, CDR2 FQDESV (reference sequence). Trimming stripped 3 bases from V and 2 bases from J, with 9 bases between. There are 14 residues in the CDR3. The CDR3 here is CASSFGLPTDTQYF. The DNA for the CDR3 is TGTGCCAGCAGCTTTGGACTACCCACAGATACGCAGTATTTT. The entire variable domain, with the rest obtained from reference TRBV11-1 and TRBJ2-3, is as follows: EAEVAQSPRYKITEKSQAVAFWCDPISGHATLYWYRQILGQGPELLVQFQDESVVDDSQLPKDRFSAERLKGVDSTLKIQPAELGDSAMYLCASSFGLPTDTQYFGPGTRLTVL.

Worth noting for this clone: The conserved final phenylalanine or tryptophan is absent from the CDR3, which likely points to a read error. The limits of the CDR3 on the DNA are not certain, so only TCRdb's listed CDR3 is given. The chain is built from TRBV29-1 and TRBJ1-1. CDR1 is SQVTM and CDR2 is ANQGSEA in the germline V gene. The CDR3 comprises 12 residues, both ends counted. CDR3 protein: CSVAGGDLTLWL.

The chain carries TRBV5-4 and TRBJ2-7; the match to TRBD2 covers 13 bases. The CDR3 runs to 17 residues. J was trimmed by 4 bases and V by 0 bases; bases with no gene match: 7. Germline lookup yields CDR1 SGHNT and CDR2 YYREEE (reference sequence). CDR3 bases: TGTGCCAGCAGCTTGGTAGGACTAGCGGGAGCGGGTTACGAGCAGTACTTC. This codes for CASSLVGLAGAGYEQYF. The whole variable domain, remainder taken from reference TRBV5-4 and TRBJ2-7, is ETGVTQSPTHLIKTRGQQVTLRCSSQSGHNTVSWYQQALGQGPQFIFQYYREEENGRGNFPPRFSGLQFPNYSSELNVNALELDDSALYLCASSLVGLAGAGYEQYFGPGTRLTVT.

The chain joins TRBV4-2 to TRBJ2-7; 10 bases match TRBD2. This CDR3 contains 17 residues. Germline lookup yields CDR1 LGHNA and CDR2 YNFKEQ. With 2 bases clipped from V and 0 bases from J, the junction kept 7 bases outside the gene matches. The CDR3 reads CASSQRAGTSVSYEQYF. CDR3 nucleotides: TGTGCCAGCAGCCAACGAGCCGGGACTAGCGTCTCCTACGAGCAGTACTTC.

The V gene is TRBV5-1, the J gene TRBJ2-2; no reliable D call. The length of the CDR3 is 13 residues. Trimming shortened V by 3 bases and J by 0 bases, and 3 bases separated the two germline ends. From germline, CDR1 is SGHRS and CDR2 YFSETQ. This CDR3 is CASSSANTGELFF. CDR3 sequence (DNA): TGCGCCAGCAGCTCGGCGAACACCGGGGAGCTGTTTTTT.

This clone appeared a few times. This chain connects TRBV2 to TRBJ1-1; D call uncertain. The CDR3 is 14 amino acids. Per the germline V gene, CDR1 is SNHLY and CDR2 is FYNNEI. Trimming stripped 4 bases from V and 1 base from J, with 10 bases between. The CDR3 region has the DNA TGTGCCAGCAGTGGCATTAGACAGAACACTGAAGCTTTCTTT. This translates into CASSGIRQNTEAFF.

The chain is built from TRBV15 and TRBJ2-2, with a possible D match to TRBD2 (7 bases). The germline gives CDR1 LNHNV, CDR2 YYDKDF (reference sequence). V lost 3 bases to trimming and J lost 7 bases, with 12 bases between them. The CDR3 is 14 amino acids. The CDR3 coding sequence is TGTGCCACCAGCAGGAGGGGGGGCGTCGGGGAGCTGTTTTTT. Encoded protein: CATSRRGGVGELFF.

This clone was picked up one time. The gene calls are TRBV2 and TRBJ2-7, with 7 bases lining up with TRBD2. CDR1 and CDR2 (germline): SNHLY, FYNNEI. This CDR3 has 15 residues. V gave up 2 bases and J gave up 2 bases; unmatched junction bases: 6. The chain's CDR3 is CASSELGGSAYEQYF. As DNA, the CDR3 is TGTGCCAGCAGTGAACTAGGCGGGAGTGCCTACGAGCAGTACTTC. Filled out from reference TRBV2 and TRBJ2-7, the complete variable domain reads EPEVTQTPSHQVTQMGQEVILRCVPISNHLYFYWYRQILGQKVEFLVSFYNNEISEKSEIFDDQFSVERPDGSNFTLKIRSTKLEDSAMYFCASSELGGSAYEQYFGPGTRLTVT.

The rearrangement joins TRBV5-1 to TRBJ1-1; 8 positions agree with TRBD1. V gave up 4 bases and J gave up 5 bases; unmatched junction bases: 7. CDR3 length: 14 residues. Germline loops: CDR1 SGHRS, CDR2 YFSETQ. The CDR3 reads CASSLTGGKTEAFF. The CDR3 coding sequence is TGCGCCAGCAGCCTTACAGGGGGTAAGACTGAAGCTTTCTTT.

The J gene is TRBJ1-2, the V gene TRBV5-6; D not certain. Germline loops: CDR1 SGHDT, CDR2 YYEEEE. Trimming stripped 4 bases from V and 3 bases from J, with 16 bases between. The CDR3 is made up of 15 amino acids. DNA of the CDR3: TGTGCCAGCAGCCCCAGGAGGTTAAGGGACTATGGCTACACCTTC. It specifies CASSPRRLRDYGYTF.

The chain is built from TRBV6-1 and TRBJ2-7; 11 bases match TRBD2. Trimming at V came to 5 bases and at J to 7 bases, leaving 7 bases not matched to a gene. Per the germline V gene, CDR1 is MNHNS and CDR2 is SASEGT. The CDR3 is 14 amino acids. As DNA, the CDR3 is TGTGCCAGCAGTAATAGCGGGGGGGCGGGTGAGCAGTACTTC. Its protein product is CASSNSGGAGEQYF.

The chain couples TRBV9 to TRBJ2-1; 11 positions agree with TRBD2. V shed 1 base, J shed 6 bases, and the junction held 0 bases outside the gene matches. Germline assignment: CDR1 SGDLS and CDR2 YYNGEE. This CDR3 spans 14 amino acids. CDR3 nucleotide sequence: TGTGCCAGCAGCGTAACTAGCGGGGGCAATGAGCAGTTCTTC. Translating gives CASSVTSGGNEQFF.

V is TRBV10-3 and J is TRBJ2-3, with 11 positions matching TRBD2. Germline CDR1 reads ENHRY; CDR2 reads SYGVKD. This CDR3 is built from 14 residues. The trim removed 6 bases at V and 5 bases at J, leaving 4 bases unmatched. The CDR3 region has the DNA TGTGCCATCAGATTTAGCGGGGGGGAAGATACGCAGTATTTT. It is translated as CAIRFSGGEDTQYF.

This clone has a single count. This sequence joins TRBV5-1 and TRBJ1-2; 7 bases fit TRBD1. Trimming removed 0 bases from V and 5 bases from J; junction bases left unmatched: 7. Looked up from germline, CDR1 is SGHRS and CDR2 is YFSETQ. This CDR3 has 15 amino acids. CDR3 protein: CASSLVEGGFYGYTF. The CDR3 DNA reads TGCGCCAGCAGCTTGGTAGAAGGGGGCTTTTATGGCTACACCTTC.

The rearrangement uses TRBV2 and TRBJ2-3; D is perhaps TRBD2 (6 bases). Germline V CDR1 and CDR2: SNHLY, FYNNEI. Trimming shortened V by 10 bases and J by 2 bases, and 10 bases separated the two germline ends. The length of the CDR3 is 12 residues. The CDR3 loop is CATRDFTDTQYF. The CDR3 DNA follows: TGTGCCACCAGGGACTTCACAGATACGCAGTATTTT.

The chain links TRBV29-1 to TRBJ2-3; D not resolved. Germline assignment: CDR1 SQVTM and CDR2 ANQGSEA. Between the trimmed V and J ends, which lost 7 bases and 2 bases, there was a span of 13 bases. The CDR3 contains 13 residues. Here the CDR3 DNA reads TGCAGCGAATCCGGGTTCTCCACAGATACGCAGTATTTT. Translation gives CSESGFSTDTQYF.

The V call is TRBV7-2, the J call TRBJ2-7; D is undetermined. Trimming left V 2 bases short and J 0 bases short, with 5 bases between. The V gene's germline CDR1 is SGHTA and CDR2 FQGNSA. This CDR3 is built from 13 residues. Here the CDR3 reads CASSLSHSYEQYF. CDR3 nucleotides: TGTGCCAGCAGCTTAAGCCACTCCTACGAGCAGTACTTC.

This rearrangement joins TRBV7-9 to TRBJ1-1; D gene ambiguous. There are 15 residues in the CDR3. Germline CDR1 and CDR2: SEHNR and FQNEAQ (reference sequence). Trimming removed 1 base from V and 4 bases from J, with 13 bases in between. The CDR3 coding sequence is TGTGCCAGCAGCTTAGGGCCAAATCGAGGCACTGAAGCTTTCTTT. It specifies CASSLGPNRGTEAFF.

The chain combines TRBV11-2 with TRBJ2-2, with a possible D match to TRBD1 (5 bases). In germline, CDR1 is SGHAT, CDR2 FQNNGV. The CDR3 totals 13 residues. V was pared by 4 bases and J by 6 bases, with 9 bases between. The CDR3 region is CASSSRQPGELFF. In nucleotides, the CDR3 is TGTGCCAGCAGCTCTAGACAGCCCGGGGAGCTGTTTTTT.

This clone was counted a few times. The chain carries TRBV5-1 and TRBJ2-1; D gene uncertain. The length of the CDR3 is 12 residues. V was shortened by 0 bases and J by 9 bases, with 7 bases between the two germline ends. Per the germline V gene, CDR1 is SGHRS and CDR2 is YFSETQ. CDR3: CASSLVHSEQFF. The CDR3 coding sequence is TGCGCCAGCAGCTTGGTGCACAGTGAGCAGTTCTTC.

The V gene is TRBV30, the J gene TRBJ2-2; TRBD2 agrees at 8 bases. Germline trimming cut 4 bases from V and 4 bases from J; bases unmatched to any gene: 5. This CDR3 has 14 residues. Germline values: CDR1 GTSNPN, CDR2 SVGIG (reference sequence). CDR3 DNA: TGTGCCTGGAAAGTTAGCGGGGCCACCGGGGAGCTGTTTTTT. Its translation is CAWKVSGATGELFF.

The chain links TRBV7-9 to TRBJ2-5; D is perhaps TRBD1 (7 bases). Germline values: CDR1 SEHNR, CDR2 FQNEAQ (reference sequence). The CDR3 sequence is 15 residues long. Deletions cut 4 bases from V and 0 bases from J, with 12 bases between. CDR3 nucleotide sequence: TGTGCCAGCAGCTCACGGGGGACAGACCAAGAGACCCAGTACTTC. It yields the protein CASSSRGTDQETQYF.

The rearrangement joins TRBV5-4 to TRBJ2-4, with D possibly TRBD1 on 6 matching bases. The V and J ends lost 3 bases and 0 bases respectively, with 10 bases between them. The CDR3 is 15 residues long. In germline, CDR1 is SGHNT, CDR2 YYREEE (reference sequence). The CDR3 DNA reads TGTGCCAGCAGCTCCCTGACAGGAGCCAAAAACATTCAGTACTTC. It codes for CASSSLTGAKNIQYF.

The chain recombines TRBV11-2 with TRBJ2-7, with 8 bases that match TRBD1. CDR1 and CDR2 (germline): SGHAT, FQNNGV. V was pared by 5 bases and J by 5 bases, with 14 bases of the junction left unmatched. The CDR3 extends over 16 amino acids. The CDR3 loop reads CASSLLRGQGANEQYF. CDR3 nucleotides: TGTGCCAGCAGCCTCCTTCGGGGGCAGGGGGCTAACGAGCAGTACTTC.